This entry describes one T cell receptor beta chain. Its antigen remains unidentified. The sample belongs to a study of T cells after yellow fever vaccination. Regarding the study as a whole: The bulk population could contribute abundant contaminating clonotypes to FACS-sorted repertoires. The CD4 and CD8 compartments had a small share of their clonotypes in common. A faster peak, day 5 versus 15, was reached by the weaker secondary response.

The CDR3 is 15 residues long. Per the germline V gene, CDR1 is DFQATT and CDR2 is SNEGSKA (reference sequence). The V end lost 0 bases, the J end lost 6 bases, and 12 bases lay between the germline ends. Template switching with 5'RACE generated the TCR cDNA and added a universal primer site and UMIs. TCRdb re-analysed the 5' RACE reads in MiXCR, keeping a single row per CDR3 protein. The data show 300,000 to 350,000 distinct CDR3 sequences, approximately 12% seen once. This receptor was obtained from a man younger than 30 who received the YFV17D yellow fever vaccine. V and J are TRBV20-1 and TRBJ1-6; unclear D gene. Sequenced material: CD4+ T cells sorted from PBMCs, taken 45 days after the yellow fever booster vaccination. The CDR3 spells CSARDPLVGNSPLHF. The DNA for the CDR3 is TGCAGTGCTAGAGATCCTCTTGTGGGTAATTCACCCCTCCACTTT.